This TCR beta chain derives from a study of blood T cell repertoires in COVID-19. This clone was observed once. Clinical history as reported by participants underpinned cohort assignment. Generated by immunoSEQ multiplex PCR, the TCRdb table keeps only in-frame clones and is missing some. The sample holds under 300,000 clones; 80% to 85% are singletons and the top ten take roughly 3.2%. Trimming at V came to 10 bases and at J to 0 bases, leaving 8 bases not matched to a gene. Germline-derived CDR1 and CDR2 are SNHLY and FYNNEI. There are 14 residues in the CDR3. This chain uses TRBV2 with TRBJ1-1; the match to TRBD1 covers 7 bases. The clonotype comes from a man in his fifties or sixties who had recovered from COVID-19. Source material: PBMCs or T cells enriched from blood (not recorded which). CDR3 bases: TGTGCCACCCAGGGACAGCGTTTGAACACTGAAGCTTTCTTT. This translates into CATQGQRLNTEAFF.